The 4 T cell receptor beta chains below were found in one sample sequenced in a study of CD8+ T cells in alopecia areata. Treatment noted: oral pan-JAK inhibitor, 5-10 mg twice daily. RNA, once extracted, was reverse transcribed into cDNA for use as the sequencing template. Clones were read by immunoSEQ multiplex PCR, and TCRdb kept only the in-frame ones, dropping some. The table includes around 110,000 clones, 84% detected once. This specimen was CD8+ T cells sorted from blood, taken at week 24, from a patient treated with tofacitinib. The receptor set was obtained from a human donor with alopecia areata.

This chain connects TRBV5-1 to TRBJ2-3; 11 bases match TRBD2. Losses at the gene ends were 0 bases for V and 0 bases for J; bases not matched to a gene: 6. Per germline, CDR1 SGHRS and CDR2 YFSETQ. The CDR3 spans 18 residues. Here the CDR3 reads CASSLGLAGPTSTDTQYF. CDR3 nucleotides: TGCGCCAGCAGCTTGGGACTAGCGGGGCCGACTAGCACAGATACGCAGTATTTT.

CDR3 sequence reads: CASSQEHRPNEKLFF. The CDR3 bases are TGCGCCAGCAGCCAAGAGCACCGGCCGAATGAAAAACTGTTTTTT. The chain uses TRBV4-1 and TRBJ1-4, with no clear D. Germline values: CDR1 MGHRA, CDR2 YSYEKL. The germline V and J ends were trimmed by 0 bases and 5 bases, with 10 bases remaining between them. The CDR3 sequence is 15 residues long.

The rearrangement uses TRBV6-1 and TRBJ2-2; D possibly corresponds to TRBD1 (6 bases). This CDR3 spans 17 amino acids. Germline CDR1 reads MNHNS; CDR2 reads SASEGT. Trimming removed 3 bases from V and 2 bases from J, with 16 bases in between. CDR3 DNA: TGTGCCAGCAGTGACAACAGGGTCCTCGGAAACACCGGGGAGCTGTTTTTT. Protein sequence: CASSDNRVLGNTGELFF.

The J gene is TRBJ2-7, the V gene TRBV29-1, with 8 bases lining up with TRBD2. Per the germline V gene, CDR1 is SQVTM and CDR2 is ANQGSEA. CDR3 length equals 17 residues. Trimming at V came to 2 bases and at J to 1 base, leaving 13 bases not matched to a gene. CDR3 in amino acids: CSVELLSSGGLSYEQYF. The CDR3 region has the DNA TGCAGCGTTGAACTTCTATCCAGCGGGGGCCTTTCCTACGAGCAGTACTTC.